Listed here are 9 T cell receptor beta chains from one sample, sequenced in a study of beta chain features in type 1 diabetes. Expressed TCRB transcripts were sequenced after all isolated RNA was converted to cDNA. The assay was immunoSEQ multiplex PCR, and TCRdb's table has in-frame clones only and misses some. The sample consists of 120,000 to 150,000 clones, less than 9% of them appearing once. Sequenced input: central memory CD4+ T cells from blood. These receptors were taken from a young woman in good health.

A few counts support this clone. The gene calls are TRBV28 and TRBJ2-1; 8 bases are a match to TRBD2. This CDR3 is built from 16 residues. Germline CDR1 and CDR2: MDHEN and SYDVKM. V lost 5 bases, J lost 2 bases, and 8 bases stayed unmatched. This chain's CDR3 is CASSTIAGRTYNEQFF. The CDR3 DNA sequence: TGTGCCAGCAGTACTATAGCGGGAAGGACCTACAATGAGCAGTTCTTC.

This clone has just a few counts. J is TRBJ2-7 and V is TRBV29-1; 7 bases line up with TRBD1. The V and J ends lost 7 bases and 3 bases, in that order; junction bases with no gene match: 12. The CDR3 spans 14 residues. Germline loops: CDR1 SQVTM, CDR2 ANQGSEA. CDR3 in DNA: TGCAGCGGTACCGCAGGGGGAACAGACTACGAGCAGTACTTC. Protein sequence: CSGTAGGTDYEQYF.

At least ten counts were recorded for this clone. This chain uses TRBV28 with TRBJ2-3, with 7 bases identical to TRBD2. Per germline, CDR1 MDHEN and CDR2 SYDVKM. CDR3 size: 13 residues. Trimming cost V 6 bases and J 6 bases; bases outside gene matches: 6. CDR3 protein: CASRDPGRDTQYF. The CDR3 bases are TGTGCCAGCAGGGACCCCGGGAGGGATACGCAGTATTTT.

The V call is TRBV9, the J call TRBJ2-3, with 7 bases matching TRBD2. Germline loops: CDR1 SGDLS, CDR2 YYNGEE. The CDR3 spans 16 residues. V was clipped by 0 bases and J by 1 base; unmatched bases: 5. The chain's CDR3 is CASSVAGAGGTDTQYF. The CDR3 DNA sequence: TGTGCCAGCAGCGTAGCTGGCGCGGGAGGCACAGATACGCAGTATTTT.

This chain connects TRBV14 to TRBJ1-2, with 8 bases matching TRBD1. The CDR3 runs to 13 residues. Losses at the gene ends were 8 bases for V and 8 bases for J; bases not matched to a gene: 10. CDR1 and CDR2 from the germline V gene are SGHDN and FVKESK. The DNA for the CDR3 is TGTGCCAGCCGACTGACAGGGGTTGAGGGCTACACCTTC. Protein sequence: CASRLTGVEGYTF. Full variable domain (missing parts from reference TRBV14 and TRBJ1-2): EAGVTQFPSHSVIEKGQTVTLRCDPISGHDNLYWYRRVMGKEIKFLLHFVKESKQDESGMPNNRFLAERTGGTYSTLKVQPAELEDSGVYFCASRLTGVEGYTFGSGTRLTVV.

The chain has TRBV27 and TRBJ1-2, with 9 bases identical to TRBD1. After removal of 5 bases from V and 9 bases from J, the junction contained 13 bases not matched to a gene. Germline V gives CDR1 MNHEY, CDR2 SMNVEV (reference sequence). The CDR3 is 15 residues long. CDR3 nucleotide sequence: TGTGCCAGCAGTCCCCGGGGACAGGGCCTTGCGAGCTACACCTTC. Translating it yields CASSPRGQGLASYTF.

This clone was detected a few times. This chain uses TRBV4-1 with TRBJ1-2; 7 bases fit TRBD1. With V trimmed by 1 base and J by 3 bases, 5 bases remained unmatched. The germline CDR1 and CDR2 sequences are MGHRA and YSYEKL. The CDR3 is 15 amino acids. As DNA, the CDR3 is TGCGCCAGCAGCCAAGCCCGACAGGGCGACTATGGCTACACCTTC. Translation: CASSQARQGDYGYTF.

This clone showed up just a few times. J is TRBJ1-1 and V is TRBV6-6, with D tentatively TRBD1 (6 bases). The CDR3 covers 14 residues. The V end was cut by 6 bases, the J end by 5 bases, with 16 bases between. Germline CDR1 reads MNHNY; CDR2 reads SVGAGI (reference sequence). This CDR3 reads CASRSRTEGTEAFF. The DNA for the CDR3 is TGTGCCAGCAGAAGCCGGACAGAAGGAACTGAAGCTTTCTTT.

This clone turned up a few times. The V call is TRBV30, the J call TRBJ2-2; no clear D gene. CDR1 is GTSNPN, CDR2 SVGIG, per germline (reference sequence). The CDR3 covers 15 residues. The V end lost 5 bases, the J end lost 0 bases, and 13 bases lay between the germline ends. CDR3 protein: CAWDGSPTNTGELFF. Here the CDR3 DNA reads TGTGCCTGGGACGGTAGCCCTACGAACACCGGGGAGCTGTTTTTT.